The T cell receptor beta chain under discussion was sequenced for a study of Ad26.COV2.S vaccination and SARS-CoV-2 variants. The treatment: roughly 18 received Ad26.COV2.S at low or high dose, single or two shots; several received placebo; per-sample allocation not given. Sampling was done on day 63 after the first vaccine or placebo injection. Only in-frame clones appear in the TCRdb table, and some are missing; sequencing was by immunoSEQ multiplex PCR. The table includes about 440,000 clones, roughly 87% detected once. The ends were cut back, 2 bases at V and 0 bases at J, with 12 bases in the middle. The CDR3 has 16 residues.

This receptor was obtained from a person between 18 and 65 years old who received the Ad26.COV2.S COVID-19 vaccine or a placebo. The J gene is TRBJ2-3, the V gene TRBV23-1; weak D call: TRBD1 (6 bases). TRBV23-1 is treated as an ORF (open reading frame) with a function not yet certain. The sequences come from peripheral blood, collected in a trial of Ad26.COV2.S vaccine versus placebo. DNA of the CDR3: TGCGCCAGCAGTCAACTCGACAGGCGAAGCACAGATACGCAGTATTTT. Translation: CASSQLDRRSTDTQYF.